This T cell receptor beta chain was sequenced during a study of cytomegalovirus exposure and HLA in healthy donors. Study observations and caveats: The authors later found HLA-associated TCR beta chains more clonally expanded than equally common others. Only CMV serostatus was available as immune exposure information. A few V segments could not be told apart, such as TRBV6-2 and TRBV6-3, and were left out. Relative to the approximately 680-donor mean, N-insertions were reportedly fewer in an Asian-associated ancestry cluster in a later analysis.

The CDR3 consists of 13 residues. The V and J ends lost 7 bases and 3 bases respectively, with 15 bases between them. Germline CDR1 reads SQVTM; CDR2 reads ANQGSEA. Researchers ran the PCR with 60 Vbeta and 13 Jbeta primers. Assay: immunoSEQ multiplex PCR; the TCRdb copy retains only in-frame clones and omits some. Of 130,000 to 150,000 clones in the sample, almost 85% were seen once. In regard to this clone: Its specificity is not known.

The TCR originated in a woman aged 55-69 years in good health and CMV-seropositive. Material for sequencing was PBMCs. J is TRBJ1-1 and V is TRBV29-1, with D maybe TRBD1 (6 bases). The CDR3 nucleotides are TGCAGCGCCCTCCAGGGGTCGGACACTGAAGCTTTCTTT. Protein sequence: CSALQGSDTEAFF.